These T cell receptor beta chains were read from a single sample in a study of patients and donors after allogeneic stem cell transplantation. TCRdb ran MiXCR on the RT-PCR reads and lists one entry per CDR3 protein. The sample carries under 200,000 distinct CDR3 sequences, approximately 31% recorded once. Sequenced sample: blood, either unsorted or a sorted T cell fraction (not recorded which). These receptors were taken from a human donor who was either an allogeneic HSCT recipient or a stem cell or donor lymphocyte infusion donor (not recorded which). It is not recorded whose cells these are; they may come from a transplant donor. CDR3s include the opening cysteine and the closing phenylalanine or tryptophan. D genes are given only for firm matches. The size field is filled for only some rows; it gives once, few, many or a size class.

j_gene: TRBJ2-5
abundance: -
v_gene: TRBV4-3
d_gene: -
CDR3nt: TGCGCCAGCAGCATGGCGGCAAGGGTGGGGGAGACCCAGTACTTC
CDR3aa: CASSMAARVGETQYF

j_gene: TRBJ1-5
abundance: few
v_gene: TRBV7-2
d_gene: TRBD1
CDR3nt: TGTGCCAGCAGCTTAGGGGACAGCCCGTATCAGCCCCAGCATTTT
CDR3aa: CASSLGDSPYQPQHF

j_gene: TRBJ2-3
abundance: once
v_gene: TRBV18
d_gene: -
CDR3nt: TGTGCCAGCTCACCACCGAGACTAGGCCGGCCAGATACGCAGTATTTT
CDR3aa: CASSPPRLGRPDTQYF

j_gene: TRBJ2-2
abundance: -
v_gene: TRBV12-3/TRBV12-4
d_gene: -
CDR3nt: TGTGCCAGCAGTCCGACCCCAACCGGGGAGCTGTTTTTT
CDR3aa: CASSPTPTGELFF

j_gene: TRBJ2-7
abundance: -
v_gene: TRBV10-3
d_gene: TRBD1
CDR3nt: TGTGCCATCAGTGAAGCTGGGACAGGGGGCGCTTCCTACGAGCAGTACTTC
CDR3aa: CAISEAGTGGASYEQYF

j_gene: TRBJ2-4
abundance: -
v_gene: TRBV20-1
d_gene: -
CDR3nt: TGCAGTGCTAGAAGGGGGTCTCGAGCCAAAAACATTCAGTACTTC
CDR3aa: CSARRGSRAKNIQYF

j_gene: TRBJ2-7
abundance: -
v_gene: TRBV12-3/TRBV12-4
d_gene: -
CDR3nt: TGTGCCAGCACCTTAGGTATGGGAGGGCAGTACTTC
CDR3aa: CASTLGMGGQYF

j_gene: TRBJ1-4
abundance: -
v_gene: TRBV18
d_gene: -
CDR3nt: TGTGCCAGCTCACCACCAATCGGACGGCCAAATGAAAAACTGTTTTTT
CDR3aa: CASSPPIGRPNEKLFF

j_gene: TRBJ2-1
abundance: few
v_gene: TRBV10-3
d_gene: -
CDR3nt: TGTGCCATCACTAGCACGGTTTACAATGAGCAGTTCTTC
CDR3aa: CAITSTVYNEQFF

j_gene: TRBJ1-1
abundance: many
v_gene: TRBV5-1
d_gene: -
CDR3nt: TGCGCCAGCAGACCGGGGGCAGTGAACACTGAAGCTTTCTTT
CDR3aa: CASRPGAVNTEAFF

j_gene: TRBJ1-4
abundance: -
v_gene: TRBV12-3/TRBV12-4
d_gene: TRBD1
CDR3nt: TGTGCCAGCAACTCGGGACAGGGGAATGAAAAACTGTTTTTT
CDR3aa: CASNSGQGNEKLFF

j_gene: TRBJ1-4
abundance: many
v_gene: TRBV21-1
d_gene: -
CDR3nt: TGTGCCAGCAGCAACCGGCAGGGTAGGGTGGAACTGTTTTTT
CDR3aa: CASSNRQGRVELFF

j_gene: TRBJ1-5
abundance: few
v_gene: TRBV5-5
d_gene: -
CDR3nt: TGTGCCAGCAGCTTAATAGGGGCGCCCCAGCATTTT
CDR3aa: CASSLIGAPQHF

j_gene: TRBJ2-1
abundance: few
v_gene: TRBV6-1
d_gene: -
CDR3nt: TGTGCCAGCAGTGAAAGGGTGGACCCTACCTACAATGAGCAGTTCTTC
CDR3aa: CASSERVDPTYNEQFF

j_gene: TRBJ1-2
abundance: many
v_gene: TRBV29-1
d_gene: -
CDR3nt: TGCAGCGTTGGAGGGTGGGGAGTAGGCTACACCTTC
CDR3aa: CSVGGWGVGYTF

j_gene: TRBJ2-1
abundance: -
v_gene: TRBV7-2
d_gene: TRBD2
CDR3nt: TGTGCCAGCAGCTTAGCGCATAGCGGGAACAACAATGAGCAGTTCTTC
CDR3aa: CASSLAHSGNNNEQFF

j_gene: TRBJ2-3
abundance: -
v_gene: TRBV24-1
d_gene: -
CDR3nt: TGTGCCACCAGTTCCCGACTAGCAGATACGCAGTATTTT
CDR3aa: CATSSRLADTQYF

j_gene: TRBJ1-2
abundance: -
v_gene: TRBV5-1
d_gene: -
CDR3nt: TGCGCCAGCAGCCGGGAGGGGTCTAACTATGGCTACACCTTC
CDR3aa: CASSREGSNYGYTF

j_gene: TRBJ2-7
abundance: -
v_gene: TRBV29-1
d_gene: -
CDR3nt: TGCAGCGTTGAAAGCAAACCCTACGAGCAGTACTTC
CDR3aa: CSVESKPYEQYF

j_gene: TRBJ2-1
abundance: -
v_gene: TRBV7-2
d_gene: -
CDR3nt: TGTGCCAGCAGCTCCACGACACGGGGAACGTCGTTCTTC
CDR3aa: CASSSTTRGTSFF